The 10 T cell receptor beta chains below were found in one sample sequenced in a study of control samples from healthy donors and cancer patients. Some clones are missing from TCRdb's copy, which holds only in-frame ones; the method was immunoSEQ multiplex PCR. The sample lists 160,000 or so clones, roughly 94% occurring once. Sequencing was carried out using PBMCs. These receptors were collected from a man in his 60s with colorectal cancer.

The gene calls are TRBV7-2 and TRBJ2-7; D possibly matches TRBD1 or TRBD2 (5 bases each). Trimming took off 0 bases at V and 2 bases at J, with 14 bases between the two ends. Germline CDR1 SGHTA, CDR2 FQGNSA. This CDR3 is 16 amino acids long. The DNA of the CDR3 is TGTGCCAGCAGCTTAGCGAAAGGGACGGTAACCTACGAGCAGTACTTC. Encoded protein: CASSLAKGTVTYEQYF.

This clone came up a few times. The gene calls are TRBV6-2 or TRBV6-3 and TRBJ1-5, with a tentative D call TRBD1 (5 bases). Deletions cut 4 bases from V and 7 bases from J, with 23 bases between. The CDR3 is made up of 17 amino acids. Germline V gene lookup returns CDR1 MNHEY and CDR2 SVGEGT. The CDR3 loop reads CASSSAGARKMRQPQHF. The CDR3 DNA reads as TGTGCCAGCAGTTCCGCCGGGGCCAGAAAAATGCGACAGCCCCAGCATTTT.

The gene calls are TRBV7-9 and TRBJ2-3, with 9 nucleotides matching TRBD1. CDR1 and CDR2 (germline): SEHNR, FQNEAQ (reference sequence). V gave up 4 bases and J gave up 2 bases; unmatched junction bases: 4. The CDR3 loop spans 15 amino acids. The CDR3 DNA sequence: TGTGCCAGCAGCTCCTGGGACAGGGACACAGATACGCAGTATTTT. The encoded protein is CASSSWDRDTDTQYF.

The chain's CDR3 is CASRTGQGPDTQYF. The CDR3 DNA reads TGTGCCAGCAGAACCGGACAGGGGCCAGATACGCAGTATTTT. The chain joins TRBV7-9 to TRBJ2-3; TRBD1 matches at 9 bases. The V and J ends lost 6 bases and 4 bases, in that order; junction bases with no gene match: 5. CDR1 and CDR2 from the germline V gene are SEHNR and FQNEAQ (reference sequence). The CDR3 sequence is 14 residues long.

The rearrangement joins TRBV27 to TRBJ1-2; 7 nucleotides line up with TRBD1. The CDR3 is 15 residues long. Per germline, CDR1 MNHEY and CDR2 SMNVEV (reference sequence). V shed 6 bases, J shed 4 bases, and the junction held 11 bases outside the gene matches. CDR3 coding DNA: TGTGCCAGCAGATTCCAACCCGGGACAGTCTATGGCTACACCTTC. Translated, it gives CASRFQPGTVYGYTF.

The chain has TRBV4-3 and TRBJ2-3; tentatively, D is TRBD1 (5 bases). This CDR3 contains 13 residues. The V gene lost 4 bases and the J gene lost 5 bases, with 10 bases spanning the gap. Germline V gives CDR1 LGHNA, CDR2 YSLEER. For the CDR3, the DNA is TGCGCCAGCAGCCCCAAAAGGGGAGATACGCAGTATTTT. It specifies CASSPKRGDTQYF.

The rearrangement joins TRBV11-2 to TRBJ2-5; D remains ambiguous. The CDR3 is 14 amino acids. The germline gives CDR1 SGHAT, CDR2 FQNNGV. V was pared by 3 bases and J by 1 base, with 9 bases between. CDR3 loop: CASSLQLLQETQYF. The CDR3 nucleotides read TGTGCCAGCAGCTTGCAGTTACTCCAAGAGACCCAGTACTTC. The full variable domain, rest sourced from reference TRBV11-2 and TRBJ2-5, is EAGVAQSPRYKIIEKRQSVAFWCNPISGHATLYWYQQILGQGPKLLIQFQNNGVVDDSQLPKDRFSAERLKGVDSTLKIQPAKLEDSAVYLCASSLQLLQETQYFGPGTRLLVL.

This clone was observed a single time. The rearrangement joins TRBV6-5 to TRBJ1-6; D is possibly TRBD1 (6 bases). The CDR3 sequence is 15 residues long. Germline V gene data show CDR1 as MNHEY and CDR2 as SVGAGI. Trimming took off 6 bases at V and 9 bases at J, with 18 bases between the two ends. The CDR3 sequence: CASRQGGQLGSPLHF. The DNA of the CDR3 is TGTGCCAGCAGACAAGGGGGGCAGTTGGGTTCACCCCTCCACTTT.

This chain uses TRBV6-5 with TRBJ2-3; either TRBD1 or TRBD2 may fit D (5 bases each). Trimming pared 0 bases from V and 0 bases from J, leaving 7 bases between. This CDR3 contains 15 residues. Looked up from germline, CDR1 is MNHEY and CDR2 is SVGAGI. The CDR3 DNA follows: TGTGCCAGCAGTTACTCGGGACGGAGCACAGATACGCAGTATTTT. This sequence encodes CASSYSGRSTDTQYF.

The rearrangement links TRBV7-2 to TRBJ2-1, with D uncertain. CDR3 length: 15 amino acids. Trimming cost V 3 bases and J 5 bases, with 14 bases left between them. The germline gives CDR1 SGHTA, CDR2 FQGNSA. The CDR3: CASSFLGSIHNEQFF. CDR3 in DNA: TGTGCCAGCAGCTTCCTCGGTTCGATTCACAATGAGCAGTTCTTC.